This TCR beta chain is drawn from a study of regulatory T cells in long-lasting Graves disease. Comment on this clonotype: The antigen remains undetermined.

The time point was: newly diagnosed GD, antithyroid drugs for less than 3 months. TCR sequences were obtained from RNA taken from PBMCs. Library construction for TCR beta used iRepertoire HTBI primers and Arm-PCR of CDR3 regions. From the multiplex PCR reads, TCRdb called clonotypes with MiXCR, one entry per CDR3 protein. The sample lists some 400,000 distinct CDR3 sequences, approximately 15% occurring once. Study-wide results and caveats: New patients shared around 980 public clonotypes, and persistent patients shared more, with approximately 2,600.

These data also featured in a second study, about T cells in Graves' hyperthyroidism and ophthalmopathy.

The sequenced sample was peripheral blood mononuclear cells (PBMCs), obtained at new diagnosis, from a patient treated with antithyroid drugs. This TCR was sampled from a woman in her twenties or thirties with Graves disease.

The CDR3: CASSRLPPYNEQFF. The DNA of the CDR3 is TGTGCCAGCAGCCGTCTTCCGCCTTACAATGAGCAGTTCTTC. The chain recombines TRBV7-9 with TRBJ2-1; D remains ambiguous. CDR3 length: 14 amino acids. CDR1 and CDR2 from the germline V gene are SEHNR and FQNEAQ (reference sequence). The ends were cut back, 5 bases at V and 4 bases at J, with 12 bases in the middle.